This T cell receptor beta chain was retrieved from a study of T cell repertoires in cytomegalovirus infection. Study overall: CMV infection and matching HLA type were both indicated by public TCR beta signatures.

Comments on this clonotype: Antigen specificity is unknown. It may be a read error: a sequence one base away is much more abundant. Without the conserved terminal phenylalanine or tryptophan, this CDR3 likely stems from a read error.

V dropped 0 bases and J dropped 0 bases, with 15 bases sitting between them. The germline V gene has CDR1 LGHNA and CDR2 YNFKEQ. This CDR3 has 19 residues. Study-wide results and limits: Carriers of CMV plus the relevant HLA were identified by cumulative public TCR beta family frequency. Ex vivo responses were dominated by HLA-C-restricted CMV-specific TCR beta clonotypes.

TCRdb fed the reads into MiXCR, producing one record per CDR3 protein. The profile shows approximately 500,000 distinct CDR3 sequences, approximately 15% of them singletons. The receptor was isolated from a human donor in good health (CMV status not recorded). Some clones in this sample may be carry-over from other donors' samples. This chain uses TRBV4-2 with TRBJ2-6; D is perhaps TRBD2 (5 bases). The specimen was CD8+ T cells from PBMCs. This chain's CDR3 is CASSQDKRSGASGANVLTL. In DNA, the CDR3 is TGTGCCAGCAGCCAAGATAAACGAAGCGGCGCCTCTGGGGCCAACGTCCTGACTTTA.